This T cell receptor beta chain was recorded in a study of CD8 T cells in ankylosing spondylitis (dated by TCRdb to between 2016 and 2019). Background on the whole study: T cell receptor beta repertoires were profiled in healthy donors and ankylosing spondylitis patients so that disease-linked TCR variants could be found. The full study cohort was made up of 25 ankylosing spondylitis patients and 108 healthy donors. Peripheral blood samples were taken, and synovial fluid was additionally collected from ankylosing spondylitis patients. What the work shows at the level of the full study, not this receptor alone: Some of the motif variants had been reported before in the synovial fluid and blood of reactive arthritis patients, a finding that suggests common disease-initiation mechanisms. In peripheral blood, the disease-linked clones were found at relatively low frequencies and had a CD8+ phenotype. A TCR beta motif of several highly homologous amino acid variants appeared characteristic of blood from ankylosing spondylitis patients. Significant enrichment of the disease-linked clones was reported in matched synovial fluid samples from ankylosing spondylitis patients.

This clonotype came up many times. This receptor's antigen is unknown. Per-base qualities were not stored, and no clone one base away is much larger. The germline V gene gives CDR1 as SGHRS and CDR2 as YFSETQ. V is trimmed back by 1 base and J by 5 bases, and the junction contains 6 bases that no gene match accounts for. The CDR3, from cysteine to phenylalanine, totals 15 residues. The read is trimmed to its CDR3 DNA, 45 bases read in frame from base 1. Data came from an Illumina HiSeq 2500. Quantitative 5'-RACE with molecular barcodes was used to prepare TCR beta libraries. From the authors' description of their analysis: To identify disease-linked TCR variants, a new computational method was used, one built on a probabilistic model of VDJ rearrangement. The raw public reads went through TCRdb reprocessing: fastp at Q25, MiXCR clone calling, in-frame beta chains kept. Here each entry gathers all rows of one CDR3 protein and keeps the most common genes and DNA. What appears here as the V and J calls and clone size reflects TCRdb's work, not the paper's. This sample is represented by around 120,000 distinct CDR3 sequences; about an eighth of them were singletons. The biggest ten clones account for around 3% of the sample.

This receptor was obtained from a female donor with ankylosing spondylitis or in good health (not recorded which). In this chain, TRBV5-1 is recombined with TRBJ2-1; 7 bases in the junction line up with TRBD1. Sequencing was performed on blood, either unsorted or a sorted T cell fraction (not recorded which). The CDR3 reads CASSLIMTGNNEQFF. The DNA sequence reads TGCGCCAGCAGCTTGATTATGACAGGGAACAATGAGCAGTTCTTC.